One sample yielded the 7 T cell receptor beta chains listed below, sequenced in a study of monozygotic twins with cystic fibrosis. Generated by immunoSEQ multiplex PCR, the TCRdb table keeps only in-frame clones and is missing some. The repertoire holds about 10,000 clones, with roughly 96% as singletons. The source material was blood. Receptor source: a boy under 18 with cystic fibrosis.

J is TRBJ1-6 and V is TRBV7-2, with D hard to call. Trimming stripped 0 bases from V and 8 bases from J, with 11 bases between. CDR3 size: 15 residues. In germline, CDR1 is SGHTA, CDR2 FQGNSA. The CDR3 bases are TGTGCCAGCAGCTTAGCGATAACGGATTATTCACCCCTCCACTTT. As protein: CASSLAITDYSPLHF.

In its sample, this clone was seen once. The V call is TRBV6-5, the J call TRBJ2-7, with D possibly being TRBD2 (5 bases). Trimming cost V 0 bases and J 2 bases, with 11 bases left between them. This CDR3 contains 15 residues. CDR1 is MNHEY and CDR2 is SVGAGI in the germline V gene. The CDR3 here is CASSYSTGIAYEQYF. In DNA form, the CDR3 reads TGTGCCAGCAGTTACTCGACGGGAATAGCCTACGAGCAGTACTTC.

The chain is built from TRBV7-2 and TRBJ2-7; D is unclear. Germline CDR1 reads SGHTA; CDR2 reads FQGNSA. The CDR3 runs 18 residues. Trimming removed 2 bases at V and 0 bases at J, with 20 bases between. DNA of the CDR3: TGTGCCAGCAGCTTACAAGGTCCGGCCCAGGCCTACTCCTACGAGCAGTACTTC. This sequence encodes CASSLQGPAQAYSYEQYF.

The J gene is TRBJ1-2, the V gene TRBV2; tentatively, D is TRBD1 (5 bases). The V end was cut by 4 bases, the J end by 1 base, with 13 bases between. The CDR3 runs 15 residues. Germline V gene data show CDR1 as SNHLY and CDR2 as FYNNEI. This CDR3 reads CASSALGGINYGYTF. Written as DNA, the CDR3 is TGTGCCAGCAGTGCGTTGGGGGGAATTAACTATGGCTACACCTTC.

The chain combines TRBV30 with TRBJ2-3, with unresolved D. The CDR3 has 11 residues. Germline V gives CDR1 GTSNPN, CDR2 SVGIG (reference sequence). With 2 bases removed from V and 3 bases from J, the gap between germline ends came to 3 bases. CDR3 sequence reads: CAWSFTDTQYF. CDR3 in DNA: TGTGCCTGGAGTTTTACAGATACGCAGTATTTT.

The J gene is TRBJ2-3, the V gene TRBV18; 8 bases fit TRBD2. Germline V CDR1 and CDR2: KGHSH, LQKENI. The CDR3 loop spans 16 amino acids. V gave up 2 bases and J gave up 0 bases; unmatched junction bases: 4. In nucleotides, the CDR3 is TGTGCCAGCTCACCAACGCCTAGCGGGAGCACAGATACGCAGTATTTT. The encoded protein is CASSPTPSGSTDTQYF.

The CDR3 DNA reads as TGTGCCAGCAGCTTACGGACGGGTAGCAATCAGCCCCAGCATTTT. It encodes CASSLRTGSNQPQHF. The rearrangement links TRBV2 to TRBJ1-5, with D unresolved. The length of the CDR3 is 15 residues. Trimming left V 6 bases short and J 0 bases short, with 12 bases between. Germline lookup yields CDR1 SNHLY and CDR2 FYNNEI.